This entry lists 10 T cell receptor beta chains sequenced from one sample in a study of shared clonotypes between healthy human individuals. Assay used: immunoSEQ multiplex PCR; TCRdb lists only in-frame clones, some missing. This table has 2 million to 2.5 million clones, roughly 94% appearing once. The sample was naive CD4+ T cells sorted from blood. As for subset: CD45RA+ positively selected. Source of these receptors: a man younger than 35 in good health.

This chain uses TRBV7-9 with TRBJ2-7, with 11 nucleotides matching TRBD1. With 5 bases clipped from V and 5 bases from J, the junction kept 8 bases outside the gene matches. The CDR3 contains 15 residues. The germline gives CDR1 SEHNR, CDR2 FQNEAQ (reference sequence). The CDR3 here is CASSRGQGAINEQYF. The CDR3 nucleotides read TGTGCCAGCAGCCGCGGACAGGGGGCGATCAACGAGCAGTACTTC.

To note about this clone: In the same sample, other DNA sequences code for this CDR3. The rearrangement joins TRBV19 to TRBJ2-7; tentatively, D is TRBD1 (6 bases). Germline V gene lookup returns CDR1 LNHDA and CDR2 SQIVND (reference sequence). The CDR3 totals 14 residues. Deletions cut 4 bases from V and 1 base from J, with 11 bases between. CDR3 in amino acids: CASSTLQGSYEQYF. In DNA form, the CDR3 reads TGTGCCAGTAGTACCCTACAGGGTTCCTACGAGCAGTACTTC. The variable domain in full, completed from reference TRBV19 and TRBJ2-7, reads DGGITQSPKYLFRKEGQNVTLSCEQNLNHDAMYWYRQDPGQGLRLIYYSQIVNDFQKGDIAEGYSVSREKKESFPLTVTSAQKNPTAFYLCASSTLQGSYEQYFGPGTRLTVT.

The chain uses TRBV7-2 and TRBJ2-3; 7 nucleotides align to TRBD2. Germline V gene lookup returns CDR1 SGHTA and CDR2 FQGNSA. V trimming: 1 base; J trimming: 1 base; junction bases outside the gene matches: 5. The CDR3 is made up of 16 amino acids. This CDR3 is CASSLVVAGGTDTQYF. The CDR3 DNA reads as TGTGCCAGCAGCTTAGTTGTGGCGGGGGGCACAGATACGCAGTATTTT.

This chain joins TRBV6-5 and TRBJ1-1; TRBD1 agrees at 7 bases. There are 14 residues in the CDR3. V was pared by 1 base and J by 5 bases, with 4 bases of the junction left unmatched. Germline V gene sequence: CDR1 MNHEY, CDR2 SVGAGI. In DNA form, the CDR3 reads TGTGCCAGCAGTTACTACAGGGGTAGTACTGAAGCTTTCTTT. This translates into CASSYYRGSTEAFF.

The chain joins TRBV5-1 to TRBJ1-3; D call uncertain. This CDR3 region has 14 residues. V lost 4 bases and J lost 0, with 8 bases in between. Per germline, CDR1 SGHRS and CDR2 YFSETQ. The CDR3 loop reads CASSAEGSGNTIYF. The CDR3 coding sequence is TGCGCCAGCAGCGCCGAGGGCTCTGGAAACACCATATATTTT.

This chain uses TRBV6-5 with TRBJ2-5, with 7 positions matching TRBD2. Looked up from germline, CDR1 is MNHEY and CDR2 is SVGAGI. The CDR3 totals 14 residues. V gave up 2 bases and J gave up 4 bases; unmatched junction bases: 4. CDR3 DNA: TGTGCCAGCAGTTACGGTGCTAGCGGAGAGACCCAGTACTTC. It codes for CASSYGASGETQYF.

The genes are TRBV30 and TRBJ1-1; TRBD1 is a possible D gene (5 bases). The V gene lost 4 bases and the J gene lost 5 bases, with 14 bases spanning the gap. Germline V gene sequence: CDR1 GTSNPN, CDR2 SVGIG (reference sequence). This CDR3 is 13 amino acids long. CDR3 DNA sequence: TGTGCCTGGAAACACGGGGGGGTTACTGAAGCTTTCTTT. It specifies CAWKHGGVTEAFF. Complete variable domain (other parts from reference TRBV30 and TRBJ1-1): SQTIHQWPATLVQPVGSPLSLECTVEGTSNPNLYWYRQAAGRGLQLLFYSVGIGQISSEVPQNLSASRPQDRQFILSSKKLLLSDSGFYLCAWKHGGVTEAFFGQGTRLTVV.

The chain is built from TRBV5-4 and TRBJ1-6; weak D call: TRBD1 (6 bases). Trimming removed 4 bases from V and 4 bases from J, with 12 bases in between. Germline V lookup: CDR1 SGHNT, CDR2 YYREEE (reference sequence). The CDR3 sequence is 15 residues long. CDR3 DNA: TGTGCCAGCAGCCTCCGGGACAAATATAATTCACCCCTCCACTTT. Translating gives CASSLRDKYNSPLHF.

This clone has just one count. The chain joins TRBV19 to TRBJ1-1; 9 bases align to TRBD1. The V gene end was trimmed by 10 bases and the J gene end by 4 bases; junction bases not matched to a gene: 10. Germline loops: CDR1 LNHDA, CDR2 SQIVND (reference sequence). CDR3 length: 14 residues. Written as DNA, the CDR3 is TGTGCCACCTCCTGGGGGGGACAGGGCACTGAAGCTTTCTTT. Translation gives CATSWGGQGTEAFF.

This chain links TRBV27 with TRBJ2-1, with D unclear. The CDR3 totals 11 residues. The germline V gene has CDR1 MNHEY and CDR2 SMNVEV (reference sequence). Between the trimmed V and J ends, which lost 4 bases and 5 bases, there was a span of 3 bases. CDR3 amino acids: CASSYHNEQFF. CDR3 coding DNA: TGTGCCAGCAGTTACCACAATGAGCAGTTCTTC.